These T cell receptor beta chains were read from a single sample in a study of beta chain features in type 1 diabetes. This table comes from immunoSEQ multiplex PCR, and its TCRdb copy is limited to in-frame clones, with some not included. The sample lists 45,000 to 65,000 clones, approximately 52% occurring once. Material for sequencing was Tregs from blood. These receptors were collected from a woman in her forties with type 1 diabetes. The CDR3 runs from the conserved cysteine through the conserved F or W. D genes are given only for firm matches. Clone sizes are given selectively: once, few, many, or a class where the clone is expanded.

cdr3_aa: CSATGYNEQFF
cdr3_nt: TGCAGCGCGACAGGCTACAATGAGCAGTTCTTC
v_call: TRBV29-1
j_call: TRBJ2-1
clone_size: few
d_call: .

cdr3_aa: CASTIAGNSYNEQFF
cdr3_nt: TGTGCCAGCACTATCGCCGGGAACTCCTACAATGAGCAGTTCTTC
v_call: TRBV7-6
j_call: TRBJ2-1
clone_size: .
d_call: .

cdr3_aa: CASSQIFRGTGPFAGANVLTF
cdr3_nt: TGCGCCAGCAGCCAGATATTCCGAGGGACAGGGCCCTTCGCTGGGGCCAACGTCCTGACTTTC
v_call: TRBV4-3
j_call: TRBJ2-6
clone_size: .
d_call: TRBD1

cdr3_aa: CASRAGIYEQYF
cdr3_nt: TGCGCCAGCAGGGCTGGTATTTACGAGCAGTACTTC
v_call: TRBV5-1
j_call: TRBJ2-7
clone_size: .
d_call: .

cdr3_aa: CASKWDRGNQPQHF
cdr3_nt: TGTGCCAGCAAATGGGACAGGGGCAATCAGCCCCAGCATTTT
v_call: TRBV2
j_call: TRBJ1-5
clone_size: .
d_call: TRBD1

cdr3_aa: CAIRGAGGTYTEQYF
cdr3_nt: TGTGCCATCAGGGGAGCGGGGGGAACCTATACAGAGCAGTACTTC
v_call: TRBV10-3
j_call: TRBJ2-7
clone_size: .
d_call: TRBD2

cdr3_aa: CASSFPLPGQANTEAFF
cdr3_nt: TGTGCCAGCAGTTTCCCTCTCCCGGGACAGGCGAACACTGAAGCCTTCTTT
v_call: TRBV28
j_call: TRBJ1-1
clone_size: .
d_call: TRBD1

cdr3_aa: CAISPGGTEAFF
cdr3_nt: TGTGCCATCAGTCCCGGGGGCACTGAAGCTTTCTTT
v_call: TRBV10-3
j_call: TRBJ1-1
clone_size: .
d_call: .

cdr3_aa: CASSVGDSYEQYF
cdr3_nt: TGTGCCAGCAGCGTAGGGGACAGCTACGAGCAGTACTTC
v_call: TRBV9
j_call: TRBJ2-7
clone_size: .
d_call: TRBD1

cdr3_aa: CASSFGGGEGTEAFF
cdr3_nt: TGTGCCAGCAGTTTCGGGGGCGGGGAGGGCACTGAAGCTTTCTTT
v_call: TRBV28
j_call: TRBJ1-1
clone_size: .
d_call: .

cdr3_aa: CASRSTGGYGYTF
cdr3_nt: TGCGCCAGCAGATCGACAGGGGGGTATGGCTACACCTTC
v_call: TRBV5-1
j_call: TRBJ1-2
clone_size: .
d_call: TRBD1

cdr3_aa: CASSWSSSGQGGYEQYF
cdr3_nt: TGCGCCAGCAGCTGGAGCAGCTCCGGACAGGGGGGCTACGAGCAGTACTTC
v_call: TRBV5-1
j_call: TRBJ2-7
clone_size: once
d_call: TRBD1

cdr3_aa: CATPDRENIQYF
cdr3_nt: TGTGCCACTCCGGACAGGGAGAACATTCAGTACTTC
v_call: TRBV6-1
j_call: TRBJ2-4
clone_size: few
d_call: TRBD1

cdr3_aa: CASSPRTGNYNSPLHF
cdr3_nt: TGTGCCAGCAGTCCCCGGACAGGGAACTATAATTCACCCCTCCACTTT
v_call: TRBV28
j_call: TRBJ1-6
clone_size: once
d_call: TRBD1

cdr3_aa: CASSFPGSWRADTQYF
cdr3_nt: TGTGCCAGCAGCTTTCCCGGCTCATGGAGGGCAGATACGCAGTATTTT
v_call: TRBV7-2
j_call: TRBJ2-3
clone_size: medium-sized
d_call: .

cdr3_aa: CASRRDSLETQYF
cdr3_nt: TGTGCCAGCAGAAGGGACAGTTTAGAGACCCAGTACTTC
v_call: TRBV6-6
j_call: TRBJ2-5
clone_size: .
d_call: TRBD1

cdr3_aa: CASSPGQNSNEQFF
cdr3_nt: TGTGCCAGCTCACCGGGACAGAACTCCAATGAGCAGTTCTTC
v_call: TRBV18
j_call: TRBJ2-1
clone_size: .
d_call: TRBD1

cdr3_aa: CASNKDSQETQYF
cdr3_nt: TGTGCCAGTAACAAAGACAGCCAAGAGACCCAGTACTTC
v_call: TRBV19
j_call: TRBJ2-5
clone_size: .
d_call: .

cdr3_aa: CASSPRTGSYEQYF
cdr3_nt: TGTGCCAGCAGTCCGCGGACAGGCTCCTACGAGCAGTACTTC
v_call: TRBV2
j_call: TRBJ2-7
clone_size: .
d_call: TRBD1

cdr3_aa: CASSKTGTRRAFF
cdr3_nt: TGTGCCAGCAGCAAGACAGGCACACGGAGAGCTTTCTTT
v_call: TRBV5-6
j_call: TRBJ1-1
clone_size: medium-sized
d_call: .

cdr3_aa: CASSEQGNAEAFF
cdr3_nt: TGCGCCAGCAGTGAGCAGGGGAACGCTGAAGCTTTCTTT
v_call: TRBV10-2
j_call: TRBJ1-1
clone_size: few
d_call: .

cdr3_aa: CASSKGAQTQYF
cdr3_nt: TGTGCCAGCAGCAAAGGAGCGCAGACCCAGTACTTC
v_call: TRBV7-2
j_call: TRBJ2-5
clone_size: many
d_call: .

cdr3_aa: CASRRERLYNEQFF
cdr3_nt: TGTGCCAGCAGACGGGAGCGACTATACAATGAGCAGTTCTTC
v_call: TRBV2
j_call: TRBJ2-1
clone_size: few
d_call: .

cdr3_aa: CASSQVAGSTGELFF
cdr3_nt: TGCGCCAGCAGCCAAGTGGCGGGGTCCACCGGGGAGCTGTTTTTT
v_call: TRBV5-1
j_call: TRBJ2-2
clone_size: .
d_call: .

cdr3_aa: CASSYSGLDNSPLHF
cdr3_nt: TGTGCCAGCAGTTACTCGGGGCTCGATAATTCACCCCTCCACTTT
v_call: TRBV6-5
j_call: TRBJ1-6
clone_size: .
d_call: .

cdr3_aa: CAVGRGAAYEQYF
cdr3_nt: TGTGCCGTGGGGCGGGGGGCAGCCTACGAGCAGTACTTC
v_call: TRBV7-7
j_call: TRBJ2-7
clone_size: few
d_call: TRBD2

cdr3_aa: CASSPSAGGYEQYF
cdr3_nt: TGTGCCAGCTCACCCTCAGCAGGGGGGTACGAGCAGTACTTC
v_call: TRBV18
j_call: TRBJ2-7
clone_size: .
d_call: .

cdr3_aa: CASKGAALLRGTQYF
cdr3_nt: TGTGCCAGCAAGGGGGCCGCCCTCCTAAGAGGTACGCAGTATTTT
v_call: TRBV28
j_call: TRBJ2-3
clone_size: few
d_call: TRBD1

cdr3_aa: CASSQDFGGLYSNQPQHF
cdr3_nt: TGCGCCAGCAGCCAAGATTTCGGGGGGCTTTATAGCAATCAGCCCCAGCATTTT
v_call: TRBV4-1
j_call: TRBJ1-5
clone_size: .
d_call: .

cdr3_aa: CSVEDRGVIYGYTF
cdr3_nt: TGCAGCGTTGAAGACAGGGGGGTAATTTATGGCTACACCTTC
v_call: TRBV29-1
j_call: TRBJ1-2
clone_size: .
d_call: TRBD1

cdr3_aa: CATSRGGPGETQYF
cdr3_nt: TGTGCCACCAGCAGAGGGGGGCCGGGAGAGACCCAGTACTTC
v_call: TRBV15
j_call: TRBJ2-5
clone_size: .
d_call: .

cdr3_aa: CASSLGGSTDTQYF
cdr3_nt: TGTGCCAGCAGCTTGGGGGGTTCGACAGATACGCAGTATTTT
v_call: TRBV11-2
j_call: TRBJ2-3
clone_size: once
d_call: .

cdr3_aa: CASSSPRTAFNEQFF
cdr3_nt: TGTGCCAGCAGCTCCCCCAGGACAGCTTTCAATGAGCAGTTCTTC
v_call: TRBV5-5
j_call: TRBJ2-1
clone_size: .
d_call: .

cdr3_aa: CASSTGFAGANVLTF
cdr3_nt: TGTGCCAGCTCAACAGGGTTCGCTGGGGCCAACGTCCTGACTTTC
v_call: TRBV18
j_call: TRBJ2-6
clone_size: once
d_call: .

cdr3_aa: CASRRDRGWAGELFF
cdr3_nt: TGTGCCAGCAGAAGGGACAGGGGGTGGGCCGGGGAGCTGTTTTTT
v_call: TRBV7-2
j_call: TRBJ2-2
clone_size: .
d_call: TRBD1

cdr3_aa: CASSLGGGSQPQHF
cdr3_nt: TGCGCCAGCAGCTTGGGGGGGGGCAGTCAGCCCCAGCATTTT
v_call: TRBV5-1
j_call: TRBJ1-5
clone_size: .
d_call: .

cdr3_aa: CASRGPSGGGYQETQYF
cdr3_nt: TGTGCCAGCAGGGGTCCCAGCGGGGGGGGGTACCAAGAGACCCAGTACTTC
v_call: TRBV28
j_call: TRBJ2-5
clone_size: .
d_call: TRBD2

cdr3_aa: CASSIDRGTYEQYF
cdr3_nt: TGTGCCAGCAGTATCGACAGGGGGACCTACGAGCAGTACTTC
v_call: TRBV27
j_call: TRBJ2-7
clone_size: .
d_call: TRBD1